Following are 9 T cell receptor beta chains from one sample sequenced in a study of blood T cell repertoires in COVID-19. The repertoire was sequenced with immunoSEQ multiplex PCR; TCRdb's copy has only in-frame clones and lacks some. The sample includes 150,000 to 200,000 clones, approximately 84% of them seen just once. Sequencing was carried out using peripheral blood. These receptor sequences come from a man aged 35 to 55 who had recovered from COVID-19.

V and J are TRBV4-1 and TRBJ1-4; D is unclear. Germline assignment: CDR1 MGHRA and CDR2 YSYEKL. V was cut by 1 base and J by 5 bases, with 14 bases left in between. The CDR3 extends over 16 amino acids. CDR3 protein: CASSQAYRGMNEKLFF. CDR3 sequence (DNA): TGCGCCAGCAGCCAAGCCTACCGAGGGATGAATGAAAAACTGTTTTTT.

The rearrangement uses TRBV4-1 and TRBJ2-7, with a tentative D call TRBD1 (6 bases). This CDR3 region has 15 residues. The V and J ends lost 1 base and 2 bases respectively, with 12 bases between them. The germline CDR1 and CDR2 sequences are MGHRA and YSYEKL. The CDR3 sequence is CASSQGPTGAYEQYF. CDR3 nucleotide sequence: TGCGCCAGCAGCCAAGGCCCGACAGGAGCCTACGAGCAGTACTTC.

The chain carries TRBV14 and TRBJ2-7; TRBD1 matches 8 bases. The junction had 7 bases not matched to a gene; V was cut back by 2 bases and J by 4 bases. This CDR3 is built from 15 residues. The germline V gene has CDR1 SGHDN and CDR2 FVKESK. In DNA, the CDR3 is TGTGCCAGCAGCCAAAAAGGACAGGGCTCTTACGAGCAGTACTTC. This encodes CASSQKGQGSYEQYF.

This chain uses TRBV7-2 with TRBJ1-2, with a possible D match to TRBD1 (5 bases). Trimming shortened V by 5 bases and J by 8 bases, and 21 bases separated the two germline ends. In germline, CDR1 is SGHTA, CDR2 FQGNSA. The CDR3 has 15 residues. The CDR3 DNA reads TGTGCCAGCAGCCCGAAGGGTGGGGGAGGGAACGGCTACACCTTC. Protein sequence: CASSPKGGGGNGYTF.

The chain couples TRBV5-6 to TRBJ1-1, with a possible D match to TRBD1 (6 bases). With 3 bases removed from V and 7 bases from J, the gap between germline ends came to 16 bases. The germline gives CDR1 SGHDT, CDR2 YYEEEE. The length of the CDR3 is 14 residues. The CDR3 nucleotides are TGTGCCAGCAGCTACCCGGGACAACATCTTGAAGCTTTCTTT. This translates into CASSYPGQHLEAFF.

This chain joins TRBV27 and TRBJ2-2, with 9 bases fitting TRBD1. The V gene's germline CDR1 is MNHEY and CDR2 SMNVEV (reference sequence). J gave up 0 bases and V 2 bases, and 4 bases lay outside the gene matches. This CDR3 has 17 amino acids. CDR3 loop: CASSLRGTGSNTGELFF. The DNA for the CDR3 is TGTGCCAGCAGTTTAAGAGGGACAGGGTCGAACACCGGGGAGCTGTTTTTT.

Only a few counts were recorded for this clone. The genes are TRBV6-6 and TRBJ2-1; 8 nucleotides line up with TRBD2. The CDR3 runs to 15 residues. Germline CDR1 MNHNY, CDR2 SVGAGI (reference sequence). Germline trimming cut 7 bases from V and 9 bases from J; bases unmatched to any gene: 14. The CDR3 DNA follows: TGTGCCAGCACCAAGGGACTAGGGGTCGTTGGTGAGCAGTTCTTC. As protein: CASTKGLGVVGEQFF.

This clone showed up just a few times. This chain joins TRBV25-1 and TRBJ1-2; perhaps TRBD1 as D (6 bases). CDR1 is MGHDK and CDR2 is SYGVNS in the germline V gene. This CDR3 is built from 14 residues. Trimming removed 5 bases from V and 5 bases from J, with 15 bases in between. CDR3 coding DNA: TGTGCCAGCAGTCCGGGGACAAATCAATATGGCTACACCTTC. It specifies CASSPGTNQYGYTF.

This rearrangement joins TRBV24-1 to TRBJ2-3; D perhaps matches TRBD2 (5 bases). The CDR3 sequence is 17 residues long. V lost 4 bases, J lost 2 bases, and 18 bases lay in between. The germline gives CDR1 KGHDR, CDR2 SFDVKD. For the CDR3, the DNA is TGTGCCACCAGTGACCTGGGAGCGACTACCGCCACAGATACGCAGTATTTT. This translates into CATSDLGATTATDTQYF.